The entry that follows covers one TCR beta chain sequence. TCRdb keeps only in-frame clones here, not all; method: immunoSEQ multiplex PCR. The sample lists around 230,000 clones, approximately 90% occurring once. This sample was included in a study of blood T cell repertoires in COVID-19. Study-wide background: T cells, B-cell-depleted T cells, or PBMCs provided the cDNA or gDNA that served as material.

This CDR3 has 13 residues. CDR1 and CDR2 from the germline V gene are SNHLY and FYNNEI. V dropped 4 bases and J dropped 8 bases, with 14 bases sitting between them. This sequence was found in a man aged 25 to 40 who had recovered from COVID-19. The sample was peripheral blood. The rearrangement uses TRBV2 and TRBJ1-2, with a possible D match to TRBD1 (6 bases). The CDR3 spells CASSARQDTGYTF. For the CDR3, the DNA is TGTGCCAGCAGTGCGAGACAGGACACCGGCTACACCTTC.